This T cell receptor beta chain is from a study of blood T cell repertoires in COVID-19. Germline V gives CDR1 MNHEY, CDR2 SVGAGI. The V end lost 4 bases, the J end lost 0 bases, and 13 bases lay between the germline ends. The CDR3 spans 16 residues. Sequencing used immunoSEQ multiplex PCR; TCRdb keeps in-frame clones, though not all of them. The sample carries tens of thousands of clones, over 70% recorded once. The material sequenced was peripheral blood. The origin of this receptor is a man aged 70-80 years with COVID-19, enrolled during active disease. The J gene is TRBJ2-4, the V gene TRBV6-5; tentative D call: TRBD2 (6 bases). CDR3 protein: CASSSGLQLAKNIQYF. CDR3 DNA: TGTGCCAGCAGTTCAGGACTACAACTAGCCAAAAACATTCAGTACTTC.